What follows are 2 T cell receptor beta chains derived from one specimen sequenced in a study of blood T cells in healthy people across ages. A sample-barcoded 5' primer and a J-beta primer mix were used in a second PCR of roughly 6 to 11 cycles. TCRdb re-derived calls from the 5' RACE reads in MiXCR, one entry per CDR3 protein. The repertoire holds about 580,000 distinct CDR3 sequences, around half seen once, with around 23% in the top ten. The material sequenced was blood. These TCRs come from a man older than 75 in good health.

In regard to this clonotype: A much more abundant neighbour one base away suggests this may be a read error. V and J are TRBV20-1 and TRBJ1-5, with 10 bases lining up with TRBD1. This CDR3 has 13 residues. Germline V CDR1 and CDR2: DFQATT, SNEGSKA (reference sequence). Written as DNA, the CDR3 is TGCAGTGCCCGGACAGGGGGTAATCCGCCCCAGCATTTT. This gives the protein CSARTGGNPPQHF.

The J gene is TRBJ2-1, the V gene TRBV24-1, with D maybe TRBD1 (7 bases). The CDR3 consists of 12 residues. The V gene lost 9 bases and the J gene lost 6 bases, with 11 bases spanning the gap. Germline CDR1 reads KGHDR; CDR2 reads SFDVKD. CDR3 in DNA: TGTGCCACCCCCAGGGGGGCCAATGAGCAGTTCTTC. Translating gives CATPRGANEQFF.